These T cell receptor beta chains were read from a single sample in a study of blood T cell repertoires in COVID-19. The method was immunoSEQ multiplex PCR; TCRdb's version includes in-frame clones alone and lacks a portion of them. Of around 160,000 clones in the sample, 84% are singletons; the top ten hold almost 6%. Sequencing was done on a sample of PBMCs or T cells enriched from blood (not recorded which). These receptors were taken from a woman in her fifties or sixties who had been exposed to COVID-19. CDR3s include the opening cysteine and the closing phenylalanine or tryptophan. The D gene is left open where the match is weak. A row's size may be missing; if present it is once, few, many or a size class.

size: NA
J: TRBJ2-7
D: NA
length: 14
V: TRBV9
CDR3: CASSVEPGDREQYF
DNA: TGTGCCAGCAGCGTAGAACCGGGAGATCGCGAGCAGTACTTC

size: NA
J: TRBJ2-7
D: TRBD1
length: 13
V: TRBV9
CDR3: CASSGLTGYEQYF
DNA: TGTGCCAGCAGCGGGCTGACAGGGTACGAGCAGTACTTC

size: few
J: TRBJ1-5
D: NA
length: 14
V: TRBV19
CDR3: CASSIGGGGQPQHF
DNA: TGTGCCAGTAGTATAGGGGGGGGAGGGCAGCCCCAGCATTTT

size: NA
J: TRBJ1-1
D: NA
length: 15
V: TRBV9
CDR3: CASSVGIEMNTEAFF
DNA: TGTGCCAGCAGCGTAGGTATAGAGATGAACACTGAAGCTTTCTTT

size: NA
J: TRBJ2-2
D: NA
length: 15
V: TRBV5-1
CDR3: CASSFQGDYTGELFF
DNA: TGCGCCAGCAGCTTCCAAGGAGATTACACCGGGGAGCTGTTTTTT

size: NA
J: TRBJ1-1
D: NA
length: 13
V: TRBV6-5
CDR3: CASSPQGFTEAFF
DNA: TGTGCCAGCAGTCCCCAGGGATTCACTGAAGCTTTCTTT

size: NA
J: TRBJ2-7
D: TRBD2
length: 18
V: TRBV18
CDR3: CASSSTSGRNIRSYEQYF
DNA: TGTGCCAGCTCATCTACTAGCGGGAGAAACATAAGGTCCTACGAGCAGTACTTC

size: NA
J: TRBJ2-7
D: TRBD2
length: 15
V: TRBV7-6
CDR3: CASSLQASGGYEQYF
DNA: TGTGCCAGCAGCTTACAAGCTAGCGGGGGATACGAGCAGTACTTC

size: NA
J: TRBJ1-5
D: TRBD1
length: 16
V: TRBV10-3
CDR3: CATRDRDTGFNQPQHF
DNA: TGTGCCACCCGGGACAGGGATACGGGTTTCAATCAGCCCCAGCATTTT

size: once
J: TRBJ2-1
D: TRBD1
length: 15
V: TRBV3-1/TRBV3-2
CDR3: CASSPRQGKFNEQFF
DNA: TGTGCCAGCAGCCCAAGACAGGGGAAGTTCAATGAGCAGTTCTTC

size: NA
J: TRBJ2-7
D: NA
length: 12
V: TRBV3-1/TRBV3-2
CDR3: CASSPGGLEQYF
DNA: TGTGCCAGCAGTCCCGGGGGGCTCGAGCAGTACTTC

size: once
J: TRBJ2-3
D: TRBD1
length: 12
V: TRBV7-9
CDR3: CASRTGLDTQYF
DNA: TGTGCCAGCCGGACAGGGCTCGATACGCAGTATTTT

size: once
J: TRBJ1-2
D: NA
length: 14
V: TRBV4-2
CDR3: CASSQDVRGNGYTF
DNA: TGTGCCAGCAGCCAAGATGTCAGGGGTAACGGCTACACCTTC

size: NA
J: TRBJ1-6
D: NA
length: 15
V: TRBV25-1
CDR3: CASSEYAGDSSPLHF
DNA: TGTGCCAGCAGTGAATATGCGGGGGATAGTTCACCCCTCCACTTT

size: NA
J: TRBJ2-6
D: NA
length: 15
V: TRBV30
CDR3: CAWSAGVSGANVLTF
DNA: TGTGCCTGGAGTGCAGGGGTGTCTGGGGCCAACGTCCTGACTTTC

size: NA
J: TRBJ1-5
D: NA
length: 13
V: TRBV6-6
CDR3: CASILPSNQPQHF
DNA: TGTGCCAGCATCCTCCCGAGCAATCAGCCCCAGCATTTT

size: few
J: TRBJ2-1
D: TRBD2
length: 16
V: TRBV9
CDR3: CASSVEGSGRWDEQFF
DNA: TGTGCCAGCAGCGTAGAGGGTAGCGGGAGGTGGGATGAGCAGTTCTTC

size: NA
J: TRBJ2-2
D: TRBD2
length: 16
V: TRBV5-1
CDR3: CASSLGTSGYTGELFF
DNA: TGCGCCAGCAGCTTGGGGACTAGCGGTTACACCGGGGAGCTGTTTTTT

size: once
J: TRBJ2-2
D: TRBD2
length: 17
V: TRBV7-8
CDR3: CASSLAPGLGSTGELFF
DNA: TGTGCCAGCAGCTTAGCCCCGGGACTAGGTAGCACCGGGGAGCTGTTTTTT

size: once
J: TRBJ2-6
D: NA
length: 16
V: TRBV19
CDR3: CASSIPIGVGANVLTF
DNA: TGTGCCAGTAGTATACCCATCGGAGTAGGGGCCAACGTCCTGACTTTC

size: NA
J: TRBJ2-7
D: TRBD1
length: 17
V: TRBV12-5
CDR3: CASGYPQGGRGTYEQYF
DNA: TGTGCTAGTGGTTACCCTCAAGGGGGCCGGGGAACCTACGAGCAGTACTTC

size: NA
J: TRBJ2-1
D: NA
length: 11
V: TRBV7-6
CDR3: CASSSGNEQFF
DNA: TGTGCCAGCAGCTCCGGGAATGAGCAGTTCTTC

size: NA
J: TRBJ2-1
D: TRBD2
length: 16
V: TRBV4-2
CDR3: CASSPGLAGFLGEQFF
DNA: TGTGCCAGCAGCCCCGGGCTAGCGGGGTTTCTGGGTGAGCAGTTCTTC

size: NA
J: TRBJ1-2
D: NA
length: 15
V: TRBV9
CDR3: CASSPGGGQYYGYTF
DNA: TGTGCCAGCAGCCCCGGGGGGGGGCAGTACTATGGCTACACCTTC

size: once
J: TRBJ2-7
D: TRBD2
length: 16
V: TRBV7-2
CDR3: CASSARGLAGRYEQYF
DNA: TGTGCCAGCAGCGCAAGAGGACTAGCGGGAAGGTACGAGCAGTACTTC

size: NA
J: TRBJ2-5
D: NA
length: 13
V: TRBV7-9
CDR3: CASSRGGGETQYF
DNA: TGTGCCAGCAGCCGAGGTGGAGGGGAGACCCAGTACTTC

size: NA
J: TRBJ1-5
D: NA
length: 14
V: TRBV15
CDR3: CATSRNRLGQPQHF
DNA: TGTGCCACCAGCAGGAACAGGTTAGGCCAGCCCCAGCATTTT

size: NA
J: TRBJ2-5
D: NA
length: 16
V: TRBV14
CDR3: CASSSPVTGVRETQYF
DNA: TGTGCCAGCAGCTCCCCGGTAACCGGGGTGAGAGAGACCCAGTACTTC

size: NA
J: TRBJ2-7
D: NA
length: 15
V: TRBV6-2/TRBV6-3
CDR3: CASSYPRGGTYEQYF
DNA: TGTGCCAGCAGTTACCCCAGGGGTGGGACCTACGAGCAGTACTTC

size: NA
J: TRBJ1-1
D: TRBD1
length: 13
V: TRBV19
CDR3: CASRNGQGQEAFF
DNA: TGTGCCAGTAGAAATGGACAGGGGCAGGAAGCTTTCTTT

size: NA
J: TRBJ1-2
D: NA
length: 12
V: TRBV4-1
CDR3: CASSQEDGGNTF
DNA: TGCGCCAGCAGCCAAGAAGACGGGGGAAACACCTTC

size: NA
J: TRBJ2-2
D: TRBD1
length: 14
V: TRBV7-2
CDR3: CASTPGQGTGELFF
DNA: TGTGCCAGCACCCCGGGACAGGGCACCGGGGAGCTGTTTTTT

size: NA
J: TRBJ2-7
D: TRBD1
length: 16
V: TRBV18
CDR3: CASSPKGQGRSYEQYF
DNA: TGTGCCAGCTCACCAAAGGGACAGGGACGATCCTACGAGCAGTACTTC

size: NA
J: TRBJ2-5
D: TRBD1
length: 14
V: TRBV7-8
CDR3: CASSPGQGRETQYF
DNA: TGTGCCAGCAGCCCGGGACAGGGTCGGGAGACCCAGTACTTC

size: NA
J: TRBJ1-5
D: NA
length: 14
V: TRBV25-1
CDR3: CASSEYPTSQPQHF
DNA: TGTGCCAGCAGTGAATACCCCACCAGTCAGCCCCAGCATTTT

size: few
J: TRBJ2-5
D: TRBD1
length: 13
V: TRBV19
CDR3: CASTATGGATQYF
DNA: TGTGCCAGTACCGCTACAGGGGGCGCGACCCAGTACTTC

size: NA
J: TRBJ1-5
D: TRBD1
length: 18
V: TRBV7-2
CDR3: CASSAGGQGAGGNQPQHF
DNA: TGTGCCAGCAGCGCGGGGGGACAGGGGGCTGGAGGCAATCAGCCCCAGCATTTT

size: NA
J: TRBJ1-3
D: NA
length: 15
V: TRBV18
CDR3: CASSPTGFQGNTIYF
DNA: TGTGCCAGCTCACCCACAGGGTTTCAAGGAAACACCATATATTTT

size: NA
J: TRBJ2-7
D: NA
length: 14
V: TRBV9
CDR3: CASSVEVVPYEQYF
DNA: TGTGCCAGCAGCGTAGAAGTAGTTCCCTACGAGCAGTACTTC

size: NA
J: TRBJ2-5
D: TRBD2
length: 16
V: TRBV7-7
CDR3: CASSPASGASQETQYF
DNA: TGTGCCAGCAGCCCCGCTAGCGGGGCCTCACAAGAGACCCAGTACTTC

size: few
J: TRBJ2-7
D: NA
length: 11
V: TRBV6-5
CDR3: CASSYYGEQYF
DNA: TGTGCCAGCAGTTACTACGGCGAGCAGTACTTC

size: few
J: TRBJ1-2
D: NA
length: 12
V: TRBV11-2
CDR3: CASRQSSRGYTF
DNA: TGTGCCAGCAGACAGAGTTCACGCGGCTACACCTTC

size: NA
J: TRBJ2-1
D: NA
length: 15
V: TRBV6-1
CDR3: CASSERGGGINEQFF
DNA: TGTGCCAGCAGTGAAAGGGGAGGCGGGATAAATGAGCAGTTCTTC

size: NA
J: TRBJ2-7
D: NA
length: 16
V: TRBV5-6
CDR3: CASSLGSGSPDYEQYF
DNA: TGTGCCAGCAGCTTGGGGTCGGGAAGCCCAGACTACGAGCAGTACTTC

size: NA
J: TRBJ1-5
D: TRBD1
length: 16
V: TRBV2
CDR3: CASSEALLGQGRGQHF
DNA: TGTGCCAGCAGTGAAGCGCTACTGGGACAGGGCAGAGGCCAGCATTTT

size: NA
J: TRBJ1-4
D: NA
length: 15
V: TRBV11-2
CDR3: CASSLGGGRREKLFF
DNA: TGTGCCAGCAGCTTAGGCGGGGGGCGTCGGGAAAAACTGTTTTTT

size: once
J: TRBJ1-5
D: TRBD1
length: 17
V: TRBV7-9
CDR3: CASSFVHDRVGVQPQHF
DNA: TGTGCCAGCAGCTTTGTCCATGACAGGGTCGGGGTTCAGCCCCAGCATTTT

size: NA
J: TRBJ2-1
D: NA
length: 11
V: TRBV13
CDR3: CASSLRNEQFF
DNA: TGTGCCAGCAGCTTACGCAATGAGCAGTTCTTC

size: NA
J: TRBJ1-1
D: TRBD1
length: 14
V: TRBV29-1
CDR3: CSSQHLGGRTEAFF
DNA: TGCAGCAGCCAGCACTTAGGGGGCCGAACTGAAGCTTTCTTT

size: NA
J: TRBJ1-2
D: NA
length: 11
V: TRBV6-5
CDR3: CASRANGGYTF
DNA: TGTGCCAGCAGAGCAAACGGTGGCTACACCTTC

size: NA
J: TRBJ2-1
D: NA
length: 13
V: TRBV5-6
CDR3: CASSSMHQDEQFF
DNA: TGTGCCAGCAGCTCAATGCATCAGGATGAGCAGTTCTTC

size: NA
J: TRBJ1-3
D: NA
length: 13
V: TRBV12-3/TRBV12-4
CDR3: CASEKSSGNTIYF
DNA: TGTGCCAGCGAAAAGAGCTCTGGAAACACCATATATTTT

size: NA
J: TRBJ2-3
D: TRBD1
length: 15
V: TRBV29-1
CDR3: CSVSGQGAHTDTQYF
DNA: TGCAGCGTTTCCGGACAGGGGGCTCACACAGATACGCAGTATTTT

size: NA
J: TRBJ1-4
D: NA
length: 14
V: TRBV29-1
CDR3: CSVVPTGSGEKLFF
DNA: TGCAGCGTTGTCCCTACAGGGAGCGGAGAAAAACTGTTTTTT

size: NA
J: TRBJ2-1
D: NA
length: 17
V: TRBV7-8
CDR3: CASSLLNGGTVLHEQFF
DNA: TGTGCCAGCAGCTTATTAAATGGGGGGACTGTTTTACATGAGCAGTTCTTC